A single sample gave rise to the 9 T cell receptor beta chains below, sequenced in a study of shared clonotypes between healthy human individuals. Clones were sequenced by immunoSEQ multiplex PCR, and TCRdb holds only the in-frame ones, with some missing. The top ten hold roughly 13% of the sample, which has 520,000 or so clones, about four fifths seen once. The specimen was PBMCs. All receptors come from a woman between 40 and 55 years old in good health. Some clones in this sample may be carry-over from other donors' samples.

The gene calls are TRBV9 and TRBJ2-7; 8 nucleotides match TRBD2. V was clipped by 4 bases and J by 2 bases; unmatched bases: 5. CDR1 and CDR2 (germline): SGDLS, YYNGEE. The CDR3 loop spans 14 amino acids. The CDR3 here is CASSKLAGPYEQYF. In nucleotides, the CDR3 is TGTGCCAGCAGCAAGCTAGCGGGCCCCTACGAGCAGTACTTC.

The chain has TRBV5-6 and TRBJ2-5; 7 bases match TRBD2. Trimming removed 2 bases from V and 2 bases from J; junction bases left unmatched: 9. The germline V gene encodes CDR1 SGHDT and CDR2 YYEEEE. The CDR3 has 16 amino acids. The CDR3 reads CASSLGALAVQETQYF. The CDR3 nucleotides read TGTGCCAGCAGCTTAGGCGCCCTAGCGGTTCAAGAGACCCAGTACTTC.

The CDR3 DNA reads as TGTGCCAGCAGTGCAAGTATAACCATATATTTT. Translation gives CASSASITIYF. The rearrangement links TRBV2 to TRBJ1-3; D is undetermined. Germline V gene data show CDR1 as SNHLY and CDR2 as FYNNEI. Trimming took off 4 bases at V and 10 bases at J, with 8 bases between the two ends. CDR3 length equals 11 residues.

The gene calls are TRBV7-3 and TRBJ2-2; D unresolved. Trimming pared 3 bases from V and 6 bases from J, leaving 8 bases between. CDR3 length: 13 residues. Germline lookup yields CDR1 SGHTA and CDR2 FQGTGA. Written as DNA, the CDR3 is TGTGCCAGCAGCTTCAACCGGGCCGGGGAGCTGTTTTTT. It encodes CASSFNRAGELFF.

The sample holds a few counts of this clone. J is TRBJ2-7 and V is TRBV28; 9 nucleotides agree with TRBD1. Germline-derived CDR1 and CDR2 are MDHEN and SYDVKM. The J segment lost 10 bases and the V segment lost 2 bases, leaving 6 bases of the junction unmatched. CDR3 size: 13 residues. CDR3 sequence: CASSLGTGRQQYF. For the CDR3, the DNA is TGTGCCAGCAGTTTAGGGACAGGGAGGCAACAGTACTTC.

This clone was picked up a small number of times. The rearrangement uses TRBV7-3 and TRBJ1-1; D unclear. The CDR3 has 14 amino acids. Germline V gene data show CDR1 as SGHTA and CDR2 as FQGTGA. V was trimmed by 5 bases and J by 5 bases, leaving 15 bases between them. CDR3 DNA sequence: TGTGCCAGCAGCCGAGACCCGGGGAGGACTGAAGCTTTCTTT. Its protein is CASSRDPGRTEAFF.

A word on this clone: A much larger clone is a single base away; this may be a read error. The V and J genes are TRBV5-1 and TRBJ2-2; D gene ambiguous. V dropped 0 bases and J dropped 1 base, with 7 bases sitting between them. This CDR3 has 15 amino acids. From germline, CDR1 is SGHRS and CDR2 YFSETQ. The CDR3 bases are TGCGCCAGCAGCTTGGTCCTGGGGAACACCGGGGAGCTGTTTTTT. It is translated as CASSLVLGNTGELFF.

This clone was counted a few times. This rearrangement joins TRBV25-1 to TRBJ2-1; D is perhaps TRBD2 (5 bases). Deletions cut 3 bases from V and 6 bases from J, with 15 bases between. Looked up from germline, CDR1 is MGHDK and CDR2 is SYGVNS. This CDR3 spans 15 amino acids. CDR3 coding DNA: TGTGCCAGCAGTGATTCGACTACCACAGCCAATGAGCAGTTCTTC. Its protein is CASSDSTTTANEQFF. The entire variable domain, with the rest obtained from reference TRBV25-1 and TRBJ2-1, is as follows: EADIYQTPRYLVIGTGKKITLECSQTMGHDKMYWYQQDPGMELHLIHYSYGVNSTEKGDLSSESTVSRIRTEHFPLTLESARPSHTSQYLCASSDSTTTANEQFFGPGTRLTVL.

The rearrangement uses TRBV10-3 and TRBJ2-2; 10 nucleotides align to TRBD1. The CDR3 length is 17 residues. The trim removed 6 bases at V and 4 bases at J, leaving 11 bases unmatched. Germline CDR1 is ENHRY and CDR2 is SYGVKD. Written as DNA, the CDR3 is TGTGCCATCAGGTCCCGGGACAGGGGCCGAGGCACCGGGGAGCTGTTTTTT. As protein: CAIRSRDRGRGTGELFF.